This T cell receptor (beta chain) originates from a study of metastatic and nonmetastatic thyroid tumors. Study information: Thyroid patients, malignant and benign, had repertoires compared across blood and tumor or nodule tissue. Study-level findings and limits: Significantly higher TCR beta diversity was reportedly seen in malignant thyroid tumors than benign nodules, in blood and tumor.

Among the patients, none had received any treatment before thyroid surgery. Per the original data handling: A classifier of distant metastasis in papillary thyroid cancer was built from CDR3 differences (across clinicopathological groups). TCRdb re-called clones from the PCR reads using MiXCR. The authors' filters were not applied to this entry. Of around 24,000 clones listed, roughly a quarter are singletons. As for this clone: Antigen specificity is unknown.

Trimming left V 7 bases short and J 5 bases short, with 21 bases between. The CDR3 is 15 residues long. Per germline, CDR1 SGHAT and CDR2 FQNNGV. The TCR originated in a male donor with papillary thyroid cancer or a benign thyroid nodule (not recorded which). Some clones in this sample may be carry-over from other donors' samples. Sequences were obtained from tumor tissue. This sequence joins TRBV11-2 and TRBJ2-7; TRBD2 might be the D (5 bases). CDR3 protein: CASTSCLLDSDEQYF. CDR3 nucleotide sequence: TGTGCCAGCACCTCTTGCCTACTGGACTCGGACGAGCAGTACTTC.